What follows are 8 T cell receptor beta chains derived from one specimen sequenced in a study of blood T cells in healthy people across ages. A second PCR of about 6 to 12 cycles used a sample-barcoded 5' primer and a J-beta primer mix. From the 5' RACE reads, TCRdb called clonotypes with MiXCR, one entry per CDR3 protein. The sample has about 600,000 distinct CDR3 sequences, less than 60% seen once. The sequenced material came from blood. These receptor sequences come from a man older than 75 in good health.

The rearrangement uses TRBV4-1 and TRBJ2-1; 7 nucleotides line up with TRBD1. This CDR3 has 14 residues. Trimming took 0 bases from V and 4 from J; bases not matched to a gene: 0. Germline-derived CDR1 and CDR2 are MGHRA and YSYEKL. The CDR3 nucleotides are TGCGCCAGCAGCCAAGAGGACAGGTACAATGAGCAGTTCTTC. Translated: CASSQEDRYNEQFF.

CDR3 in amino acids: CASSPPSGSNTEAFF. The CDR3 bases are TGTGCCAGCAGCCCCCCATCAGGATCGAACACTGAAGCTTTCTTT. V usage is TRBV9 and J usage is TRBJ1-1, with D uncertain. In germline, CDR1 is SGDLS, CDR2 YYNGEE. V was shortened by 4 bases and J by 1 base, with 14 bases between the two germline ends. The CDR3 contains 15 residues.

The CDR3 coding sequence is TGTGCCATCAGTGAATTTCTCGACATCTCCTACGAGCAGTACTTC. Its protein is CAISEFLDISYEQYF. V gene TRBV10-3 combines with J gene TRBJ2-7; unclear D gene. CDR1 and CDR2 (germline): ENHRY, SYGVKD. V lost 3 bases and J 0 bases, leaving 12 bases between the germline ends. This CDR3 has 15 amino acids.

This clonotype was recorded once. The gene calls are TRBV7-3 and TRBJ1-1, with unresolved D. Trimming pared 8 bases from V and 1 base from J, leaving 11 bases between. This CDR3 has 13 amino acids. Germline V CDR1 and CDR2: SGHTA, FQGTGA. The CDR3 DNA is TGTGCCAGCCAAGCTACAGCGAACACTGAAGCTTTCTTT. Protein product: CASQATANTEAFF.

V and J are TRBV7-2 and TRBJ2-6, with 7 positions matching TRBD1. V lost 5 bases and J lost 0; bases outside the gene matches: 4. Germline V lookup: CDR1 SGHTA, CDR2 FQGNSA. This CDR3 has 16 residues. CDR3 in amino acids: CASSTGTVSGANVLTF. The CDR3 bases are TGTGCCAGCAGCACTGGGACAGTCTCTGGGGCCAACGTCCTGACTTTC.

The sample holds a few counts of this clonotype. This chain's CDR3 is CASSPHVYGYTF. CDR3 bases: TGTGCCAGCAGTCCGCATGTATACGGCTACACCTTC. The rearrangement links TRBV12-3 or TRBV12-4 to TRBJ1-2, with no clear D. The CDR3 contains 12 residues. V was pared by 5 bases and J by 8 bases, with 12 bases between.

Details on this clonotype: A much larger clone is a single base away; this may be a read error. This rearrangement joins TRBV6-5 to TRBJ2-3; TRBD2 agrees at 13 bases. Trimming cost V 6 bases and J 9 bases; bases outside gene matches: 9. The CDR3 has 15 residues. Germline V gene sequence: CDR1 MNHEY, CDR2 SVGAGI. Here the CDR3 reads CASRRTSGSPGTQYF. CDR3 DNA: TGTGCCAGCAGGCGGACTAGCGGGAGTCCTGGGACGCAGTATTTT.

This clonotype has just a few counts. J is TRBJ2-5 and V is TRBV20-1; 9 bases match TRBD2. J lost 11 bases, V lost 8 bases, and 18 bases had no gene match. Germline loops: CDR1 DFQATT, CDR2 SNEGSKA (reference sequence). This CDR3 is built from 14 residues. The CDR3 DNA reads TGCAGTAATTTTCGCAGCGGGAGGTACAATGAGCAGTACTTC. It codes for CSNFRSGRYNEQYF.